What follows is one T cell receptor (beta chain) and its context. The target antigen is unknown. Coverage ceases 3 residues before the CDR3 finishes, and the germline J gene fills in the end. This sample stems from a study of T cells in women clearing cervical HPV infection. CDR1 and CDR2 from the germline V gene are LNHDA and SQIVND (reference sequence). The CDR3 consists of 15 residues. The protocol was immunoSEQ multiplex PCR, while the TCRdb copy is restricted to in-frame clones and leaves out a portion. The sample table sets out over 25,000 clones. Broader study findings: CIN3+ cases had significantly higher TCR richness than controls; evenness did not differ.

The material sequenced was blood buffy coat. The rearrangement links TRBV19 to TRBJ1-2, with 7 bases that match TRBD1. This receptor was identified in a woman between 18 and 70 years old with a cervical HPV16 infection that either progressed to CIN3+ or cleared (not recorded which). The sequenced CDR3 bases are TGTGCCAGTAGTGGCCGACAGGGACCGACCTACGAC. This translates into CASSGRQGPTYD. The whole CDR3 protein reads CASSGRQGPTYDYTF.